One and the same sample provided the 6 T cell receptor beta chains below, sequenced in a study of blood T cell repertoires in COVID-19 (dated by TCRdb to the early 2020s). Libraries were built with the immunoSEQ multiplex PCR assay. The table was pulled from immuneACCESS by TCRdb, which kept in-frame rearrangements only. Such tables lose some clones; where checked, under half of the loss comes from unresolved V genes, and the rest has no known cause. Within this sample are 110,000 or so clones, with around 85% of them counted one time only. The top ten constitute about 13% of the sample. The sequencing sample was made of peripheral blood. The source is a human donor in a cohort sampled during active COVID-19.

There are a few counts of this clone. V gene TRBV19 combines with J gene TRBJ1-2; no clear D. Germline V gene lookup returns CDR1 LNHDA and CDR2 SQIVND (reference sequence). This CDR3 has 14 residues. V was cut by 6 bases and J by 10 bases, with 21 bases left in between. CDR3 region: CASSPLGTPTFYTF. The CDR3 coding sequence is TGTGCCAGTAGCCCATTGGGTACGCCGACTTTCTACACCTTC.

The rearrangement uses TRBV24-1 and TRBJ1-5; no clear D gene. The CDR3 contains 14 residues. The V gene's germline CDR1 is KGHDR and CDR2 SFDVKD. Trimming removed 0 bases from V and 1 base from J, with 3 bases in between. CDR3 loop: CATSDLSSNQPQHF. DNA for the CDR3: TGTGCCACCAGTGATTTGTCGAGCAATCAGCCCCAGCATTTT.

This clone came up once. V gene TRBV6-5 combines with J gene TRBJ2-1; D is ambiguous. Germline V gene sequence: CDR1 MNHEY, CDR2 SVGAGI. Trimming pared 5 bases from V and 5 bases from J, leaving 4 bases between. The CDR3 is made up of 11 amino acids. The DNA for the CDR3 is TGTGCCAGCAGTCTTAACAATGAGCAGTTCTTC. It is translated as CASSLNNEQFF.

This clone was recorded once. The chain joins TRBV6-5 to TRBJ1-5; a weak D match, TRBD1 (5 bases). With 6 bases removed from V and 3 bases from J, the gap between germline ends came to 6 bases. The CDR3 has 12 residues. Germline V lookup: CDR1 MNHEY, CDR2 SVGAGI. This CDR3 is CASRTVNQPQHF. The CDR3 DNA sequence: TGTGCCAGCAGGACAGTCAATCAGCCCCAGCATTTT.

The gene calls are TRBV12-5 and TRBJ2-7; D may be TRBD1 (5 bases). This CDR3 spans 17 amino acids. Germline CDR1 reads LGHNT; CDR2 reads FRNRAP. Trimming stripped 0 bases from V and 6 bases from J, with 21 bases between. The CDR3 sequence: CASGLVASGRLKAEQYF. In DNA, the CDR3 is TGTGCTAGTGGTTTGGTAGCATCAGGGCGGTTGAAGGCCGAGCAGTACTTC. Using reference TRBV12-5 and TRBJ2-7 for the parts outside the CDR3, the full variable domain is DARVTQTPRHKVTEMGQEVTMRCQPILGHNTVFWYRQTMMQGLELLAYFRNRAPLDDSGMPKDRFSAEMPDATLATLKIQPSEPRDSAVYFCASGLVASGRLKAEQYFGPGTRLTVT.

V usage is TRBV28 and J usage is TRBJ2-2; possible D gene TRBD1, 6 bases. V lost 5 bases, J lost 6 bases, and 16 bases lay in between. This CDR3 is 15 amino acids long. Germline assignment: CDR1 MDHEN and CDR2 SYDVKM. DNA for the CDR3: TGTGCCAGCAGTCCCCCCCCTACAGGGCCCGGGGAGCTGTTTTTT. Encoded protein: CASSPPPTGPGELFF.